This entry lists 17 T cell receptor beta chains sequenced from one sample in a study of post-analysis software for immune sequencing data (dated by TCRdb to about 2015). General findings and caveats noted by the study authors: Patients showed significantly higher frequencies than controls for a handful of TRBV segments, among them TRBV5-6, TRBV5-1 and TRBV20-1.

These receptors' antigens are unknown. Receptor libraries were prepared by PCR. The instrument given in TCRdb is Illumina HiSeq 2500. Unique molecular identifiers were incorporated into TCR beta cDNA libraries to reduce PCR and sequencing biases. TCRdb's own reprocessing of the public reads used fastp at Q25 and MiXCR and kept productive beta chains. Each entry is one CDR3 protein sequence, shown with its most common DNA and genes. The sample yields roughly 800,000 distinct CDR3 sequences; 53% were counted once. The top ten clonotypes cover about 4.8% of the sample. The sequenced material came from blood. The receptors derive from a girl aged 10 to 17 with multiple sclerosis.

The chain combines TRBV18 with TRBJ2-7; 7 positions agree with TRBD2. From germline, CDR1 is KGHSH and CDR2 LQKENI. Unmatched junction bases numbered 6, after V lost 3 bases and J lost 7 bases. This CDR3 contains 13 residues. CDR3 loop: CASSPSLATEQYF. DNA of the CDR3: TGTGCCAGCTCACCCTCACTAGCGACTGAGCAGTACTTC.

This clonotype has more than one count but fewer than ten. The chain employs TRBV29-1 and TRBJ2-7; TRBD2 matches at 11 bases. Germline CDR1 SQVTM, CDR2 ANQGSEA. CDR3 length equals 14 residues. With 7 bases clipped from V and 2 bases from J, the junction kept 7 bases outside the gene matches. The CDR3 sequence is CSAGGTSGPYEQYF. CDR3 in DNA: TGCAGCGCCGGAGGGACTAGCGGACCCTACGAGCAGTACTTC.

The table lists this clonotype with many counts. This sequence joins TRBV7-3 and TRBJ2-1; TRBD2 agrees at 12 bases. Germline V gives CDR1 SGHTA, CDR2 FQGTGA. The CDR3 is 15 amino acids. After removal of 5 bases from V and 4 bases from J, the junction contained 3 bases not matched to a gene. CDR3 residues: CASSAGTSGYNEQFF. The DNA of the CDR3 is TGTGCCAGCAGCGCCGGGACTAGCGGGTACAATGAGCAGTTCTTC.

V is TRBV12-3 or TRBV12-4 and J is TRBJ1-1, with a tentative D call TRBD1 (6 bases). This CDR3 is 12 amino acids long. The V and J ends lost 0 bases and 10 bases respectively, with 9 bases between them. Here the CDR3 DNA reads TGTGCCAGCAGTTTAGCTGGGGGGCGAGCTTTCTTT. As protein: CASSLAGGRAFF.

This CDR3 reads CASSPSSGAPNEQFF. DNA of the CDR3: TGCGCCAGCAGCCCCTCATCAGGGGCCCCCAATGAGCAGTTCTTC. The V gene is TRBV5-1, the J gene TRBJ2-1; tentative D call: TRBD1 (6 bases). Looked up from germline, CDR1 is SGHRS and CDR2 is YFSETQ. The CDR3 spans 15 residues. Trimming left V 4 bases short and J 6 bases short, with 17 bases between.

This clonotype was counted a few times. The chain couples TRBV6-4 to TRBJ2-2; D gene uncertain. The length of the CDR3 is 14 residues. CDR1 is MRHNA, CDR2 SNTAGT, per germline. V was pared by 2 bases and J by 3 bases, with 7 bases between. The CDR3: CASSDTWYTGELFF. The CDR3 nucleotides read TGTGCCAGCAGTGACACCTGGTACACCGGGGAGCTGTTTTTT.

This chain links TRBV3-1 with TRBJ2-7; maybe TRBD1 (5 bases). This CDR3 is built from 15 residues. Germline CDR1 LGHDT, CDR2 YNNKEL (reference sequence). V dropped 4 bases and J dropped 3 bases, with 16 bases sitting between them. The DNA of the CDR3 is TGTGCCAGCAGCCGAGACAGAATACAAGGCTACGAGCAGTACTTC. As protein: CASSRDRIQGYEQYF.

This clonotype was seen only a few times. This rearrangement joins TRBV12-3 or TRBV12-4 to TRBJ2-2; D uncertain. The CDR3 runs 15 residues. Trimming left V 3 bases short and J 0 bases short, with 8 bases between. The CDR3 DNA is TGTGCCAGCAGTTTGTATCAGGCGAACACCGGGGAGCTGTTTTTT. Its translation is CASSLYQANTGELFF.

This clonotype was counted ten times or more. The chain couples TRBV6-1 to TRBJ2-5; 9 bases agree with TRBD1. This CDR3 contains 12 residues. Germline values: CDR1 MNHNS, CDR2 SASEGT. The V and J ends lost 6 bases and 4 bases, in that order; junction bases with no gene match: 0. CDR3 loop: CASRDRGETQYF. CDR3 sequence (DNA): TGTGCCAGCAGGGACAGGGGAGAGACCCAGTACTTC.

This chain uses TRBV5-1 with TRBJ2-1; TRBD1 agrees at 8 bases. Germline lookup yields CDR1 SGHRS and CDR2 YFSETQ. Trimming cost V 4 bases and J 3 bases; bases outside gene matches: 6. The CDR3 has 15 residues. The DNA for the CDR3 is TGCGCCAGCAGCCCGGGACAGGTAGACTACAATGAGCAGTTCTTC. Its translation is CASSPGQVDYNEQFF.

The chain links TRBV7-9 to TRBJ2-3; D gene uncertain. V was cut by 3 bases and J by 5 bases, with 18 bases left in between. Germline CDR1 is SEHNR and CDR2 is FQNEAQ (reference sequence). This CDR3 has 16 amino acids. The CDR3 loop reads CASSLRRTHEEDTQYF. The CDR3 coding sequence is TGTGCCAGCAGCTTGAGGCGCACCCACGAGGAAGATACGCAGTATTTT.

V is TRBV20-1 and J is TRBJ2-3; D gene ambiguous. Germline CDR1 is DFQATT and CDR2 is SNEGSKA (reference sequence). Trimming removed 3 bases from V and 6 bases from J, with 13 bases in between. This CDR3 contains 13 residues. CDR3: CSASTGLTDTQYF. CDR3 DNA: TGCAGTGCTAGCACGGGCCTTACCGATACGCAGTATTTT.

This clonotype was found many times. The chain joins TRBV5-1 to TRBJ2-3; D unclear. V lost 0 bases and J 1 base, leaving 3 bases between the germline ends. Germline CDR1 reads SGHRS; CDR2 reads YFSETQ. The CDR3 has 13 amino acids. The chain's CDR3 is CASSLDGTDTQYF. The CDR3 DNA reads TGCGCCAGCAGCTTGGATGGCACAGATACGCAGTATTTT.

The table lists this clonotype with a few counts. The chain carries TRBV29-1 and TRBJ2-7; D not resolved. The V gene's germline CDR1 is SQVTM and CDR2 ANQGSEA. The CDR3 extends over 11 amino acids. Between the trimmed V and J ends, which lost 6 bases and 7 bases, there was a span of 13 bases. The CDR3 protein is CSVGLGWEQYF. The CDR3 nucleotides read TGCAGCGTCGGGCTAGGGTGGGAGCAGTACTTC.

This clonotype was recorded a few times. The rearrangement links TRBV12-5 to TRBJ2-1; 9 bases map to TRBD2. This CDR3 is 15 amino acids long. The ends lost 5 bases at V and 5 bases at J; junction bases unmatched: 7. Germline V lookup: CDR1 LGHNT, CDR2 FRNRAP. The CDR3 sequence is CASGPGLAINNEQFF. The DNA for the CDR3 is TGTGCTAGTGGTCCAGGACTAGCGATAAACAATGAGCAGTTCTTC.

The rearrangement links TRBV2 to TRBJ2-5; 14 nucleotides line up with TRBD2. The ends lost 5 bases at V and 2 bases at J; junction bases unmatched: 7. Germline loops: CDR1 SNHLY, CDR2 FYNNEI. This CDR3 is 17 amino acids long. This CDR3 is CASSRTSGGLGQETQYF. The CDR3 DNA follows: TGTGCCAGCAGTCGGACTAGCGGGGGGCTCGGTCAAGAGACCCAGTACTTC.

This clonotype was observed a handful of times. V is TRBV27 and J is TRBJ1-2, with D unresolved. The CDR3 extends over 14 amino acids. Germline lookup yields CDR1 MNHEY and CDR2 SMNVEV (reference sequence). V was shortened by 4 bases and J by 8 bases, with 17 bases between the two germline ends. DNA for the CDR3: TGTGCCAGCAGTTCTGCGGACCTTTTCGGGGGCTACACCTTC. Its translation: CASSSADLFGGYTF.